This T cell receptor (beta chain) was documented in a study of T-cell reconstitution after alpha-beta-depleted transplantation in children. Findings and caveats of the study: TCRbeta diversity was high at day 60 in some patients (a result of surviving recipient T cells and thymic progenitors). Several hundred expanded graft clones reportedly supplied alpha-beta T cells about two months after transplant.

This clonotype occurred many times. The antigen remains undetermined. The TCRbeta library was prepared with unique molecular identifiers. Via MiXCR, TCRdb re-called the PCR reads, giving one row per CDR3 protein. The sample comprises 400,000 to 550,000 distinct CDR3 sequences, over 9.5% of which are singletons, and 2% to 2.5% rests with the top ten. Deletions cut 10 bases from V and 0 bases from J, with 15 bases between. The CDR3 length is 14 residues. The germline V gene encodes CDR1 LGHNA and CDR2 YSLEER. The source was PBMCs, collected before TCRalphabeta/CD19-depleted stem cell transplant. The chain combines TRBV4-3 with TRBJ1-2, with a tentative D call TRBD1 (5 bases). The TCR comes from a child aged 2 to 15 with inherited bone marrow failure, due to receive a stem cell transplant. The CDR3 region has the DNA TGCGCCACAGCCCGGGGCGGCTCTAACTATGGCTACACCTTC. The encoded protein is CATARGGSNYGYTF.